The rows below give T cell receptor beta chains drawn from one sample of a study of identical twins. Via MiXCR, TCRdb re-called the 5' RACE reads, giving one row per CDR3 protein. The sample records approximately 1.8 million distinct CDR3 sequences, less than 40% being singletons. Sequenced sample: cord blood. The receptor source for this set is a newborn girl in good health. CDR3s include the opening cysteine and the closing phenylalanine or tryptophan. Fields, in order: J gene, V gene, D gene, clone size, CDR3 DNA, CDR3 protein. A D gene is named only where the DNA matches it firmly. Not all rows give a size; the values are once, few, many and, for expanded clones, a class.

J gene: TRBJ2-4
V gene: TRBV4-2
D gene: TRBD2
clone size: .
CDR3 DNA: TGTGCCAGCAGCCAAGAGACTAGCGGGAGGAACATTCAGTACTTC
CDR3 protein: CASSQETSGRNIQYF

J gene: TRBJ2-7
V gene: TRBV20-1
D gene: TRBD1
clone size: .
CDR3 DNA: TGCAGTGCTCCTCGGACAGGTCGCAACTACGAGCAGTACTTC
CDR3 protein: CSAPRTGRNYEQYF

J gene: TRBJ2-5
V gene: TRBV5-1
D gene: .
clone size: .
CDR3 DNA: TGCGCCAGCAGCGCACAAGAGACCCGGTACTTC
CDR3 protein: CASSAQETRYF

J gene: TRBJ1-4
V gene: TRBV6-6
D gene: .
clone size: few
CDR3 DNA: TGTGCCAGCAGTTACTCGGCAGGGAGCGAAAAACTGTTTTTT
CDR3 protein: CASSYSAGSEKLFF

J gene: TRBJ1-2
V gene: TRBV9
D gene: TRBD1
clone size: .
CDR3 DNA: TGTGCCAGCAGCGCGGGACAGGGGGCTGTCTATGGCTACACCTTC
CDR3 protein: CASSAGQGAVYGYTF

J gene: TRBJ2-3
V gene: TRBV11-2
D gene: TRBD2
clone size: .
CDR3 DNA: TGTGCCAGCAGCTTAGATCTCGGGAGGCTAGCGGGGGGACCCGATACGCAGTATTTT
CDR3 protein: CASSLDLGRLAGGPDTQYF

J gene: TRBJ2-3
V gene: TRBV12-3/TRBV12-4
D gene: .
clone size: many
CDR3 DNA: TGTGCCAGCAGTTTCCCCCGTGGCACAGATACGCAGTATTTT
CDR3 protein: CASSFPRGTDTQYF

J gene: TRBJ2-1
V gene: TRBV3-1
D gene: .
clone size: .
CDR3 DNA: TGTGCCAGCAGCCAAGCGACGGGAGCGAGCAATGAGCAGTTCTTC
CDR3 protein: CASSQATGASNEQFF

J gene: TRBJ1-1
V gene: TRBV6-1
D gene: .
clone size: .
CDR3 DNA: TGTGCCAGCAGCGTAATAGGGATGAACACTGAAGCTTTCTTT
CDR3 protein: CASSVIGMNTEAFF

J gene: TRBJ2-1
V gene: TRBV20-1
D gene: TRBD2
clone size: few
CDR3 DNA: TGCAGTGCTTCCCGGACTAGCGGCTACTCCTACAATGAGCAGTTCTTC
CDR3 protein: CSASRTSGYSYNEQFF

J gene: TRBJ2-2
V gene: TRBV6-6
D gene: .
clone size: .
CDR3 DNA: TGTGCCAGCAGCCCCGCCGGGCCTCCCAGAAACACCGGGGAGCTGTTTTTT
CDR3 protein: CASSPAGPPRNTGELFF

J gene: TRBJ1-2
V gene: TRBV7-9
D gene: .
clone size: .
CDR3 DNA: TGTGCCAGTAGCTTACCGGTAGCCTATGGCTACACCTTC
CDR3 protein: CASSLPVAYGYTF

J gene: TRBJ1-1
V gene: TRBV20-1
D gene: .
clone size: few
CDR3 DNA: TGCAGTGCTAGTGGTGGGAAAAACACTGAAGCTTTCTTT
CDR3 protein: CSASGGKNTEAFF

J gene: TRBJ2-3
V gene: TRBV20-1
D gene: TRBD2
clone size: many
CDR3 DNA: TGCAGTGCTAGAGATCCGGGACTAGAAGGAGATACGCAGTATTTT
CDR3 protein: CSARDPGLEGDTQYF

J gene: TRBJ2-1
V gene: TRBV6-1
D gene: .
clone size: few
CDR3 DNA: TGTGCCAGCAGTGATCTCCCCCCGCGTGGGAGGAAGGGCAATGAGCAGTTCTTC
CDR3 protein: CASSDLPPRGRKGNEQFF

J gene: TRBJ2-3
V gene: TRBV20-1
D gene: TRBD1
clone size: .
CDR3 DNA: TGCAGTGCCCCGCGACAGGGTCACACAGATACGCAGTATTTT
CDR3 protein: CSAPRQGHTDTQYF

J gene: TRBJ2-3
V gene: TRBV5-1
D gene: TRBD2
clone size: few
CDR3 DNA: TGCGCCAGCAGCTCAACACTTGGGGGAACGGCTAGCGGGAGGCTCACACATACGCAGTATTTT
CDR3 protein: CASSSTLGGTASGRLTHTQYF

J gene: TRBJ1-6
V gene: TRBV7-9
D gene: TRBD1
clone size: .
CDR3 DNA: TGTGCCAGCAGCTTTGACAGGGGGCATAATTCACCCCTCCACTTT
CDR3 protein: CASSFDRGHNSPLHF

J gene: TRBJ2-3
V gene: TRBV5-6
D gene: .
clone size: .
CDR3 DNA: TGTGCCAGCAGCTCAGTCCGGGACGCATTCACAGATACGCAGTATTTT
CDR3 protein: CASSSVRDAFTDTQYF

J gene: TRBJ2-2
V gene: TRBV6-6
D gene: .
clone size: few
CDR3 DNA: TGTGCCAGCAGTTATGTGATGCCTCTGAACACCGGGGAGCTGTTTTTT
CDR3 protein: CASSYVMPLNTGELFF

J gene: TRBJ2-7
V gene: TRBV20-1
D gene: .
clone size: few
CDR3 DNA: TGCAGTGCTGCGGGACACCTTTCCTACGAGCAGTACTTC
CDR3 protein: CSAAGHLSYEQYF

J gene: TRBJ2-1
V gene: TRBV10-3
D gene: .
clone size: .
CDR3 DNA: TGTGCCATTAGTAGTCAGAACAATGAGCAGTTCTTC
CDR3 protein: CAISSQNNEQFF

J gene: TRBJ1-2
V gene: TRBV6-1
D gene: .
clone size: .
CDR3 DNA: TGTGCCAGCAGTGAAGTAGGCAGGCTCTATGGCTACACCTTC
CDR3 protein: CASSEVGRLYGYTF

J gene: TRBJ1-2
V gene: TRBV6-2/TRBV6-3
D gene: .
clone size: .
CDR3 DNA: TGTGCCAGCAGGGGTGGCAGGCCCTATGGCTACACCTTC
CDR3 protein: CASRGGRPYGYTF

J gene: TRBJ2-1
V gene: TRBV12-3/TRBV12-4
D gene: .
clone size: .
CDR3 DNA: TGTGCCAGCACCTCCCCCGACCCTTACAATGAGCAGTTCTTC
CDR3 protein: CASTSPDPYNEQFF

J gene: TRBJ2-7
V gene: TRBV5-1
D gene: TRBD1
clone size: few
CDR3 DNA: TGCGCCAGCAGCCCAGGACAGGGAGGACTCTACGAGCAGTACTTC
CDR3 protein: CASSPGQGGLYEQYF

J gene: TRBJ2-7
V gene: TRBV7-6
D gene: .
clone size: few
CDR3 DNA: TGTGCCAGCAGCTTAAAATGGGAATTCTACGAGCAGTACTTC
CDR3 protein: CASSLKWEFYEQYF

J gene: TRBJ2-7
V gene: TRBV25-1
D gene: TRBD2
clone size: few
CDR3 DNA: TGTGCCAGCAGTGAATATGGGACTAGTAACGGAAAGTACTTC
CDR3 protein: CASSEYGTSNGKYF

J gene: TRBJ2-7
V gene: TRBV12-3/TRBV12-4
D gene: .
clone size: .
CDR3 DNA: TGTGCCAGCAGTTTTGATTCCGGGACGCTACCCTACGAGCAGTACTTC
CDR3 protein: CASSFDSGTLPYEQYF

J gene: TRBJ2-1
V gene: TRBV24-1
D gene: TRBD2
clone size: .
CDR3 DNA: TGTGCCACCAGTGCCCTAGCGGGAGAGATGAATGAGCAGTTCTTC
CDR3 protein: CATSALAGEMNEQFF

J gene: TRBJ2-5
V gene: TRBV27
D gene: .
clone size: few
CDR3 DNA: TGTGCCAGCAGTATCCAGCCTCGGGAGACCCAGTACTTC
CDR3 protein: CASSIQPRETQYF

J gene: TRBJ2-1
V gene: TRBV6-2/TRBV6-3
D gene: TRBD2
clone size: .
CDR3 DNA: TGTGCCAGCACCCGAGCGGGGGGCCCAAACAATGAGCAGTTCTTC
CDR3 protein: CASTRAGGPNNEQFF

J gene: TRBJ1-2
V gene: TRBV2
D gene: .
clone size: few
CDR3 DNA: TGTGCCAGCAGTGTCACCCCGCGAGGGAGCGACTATGGCTACACCTTC
CDR3 protein: CASSVTPRGSDYGYTF

J gene: TRBJ2-1
V gene: TRBV5-5
D gene: TRBD2
clone size: .
CDR3 DNA: TGTGCCAGCAGCTTGGTAGCGGGACGCTACAATGAGCAGTTCTTC
CDR3 protein: CASSLVAGRYNEQFF

J gene: TRBJ2-7
V gene: TRBV29-1
D gene: .
clone size: .
CDR3 DNA: TGCAGCGTTGCGATGGCCTACGAGCAGTACTTC
CDR3 protein: CSVAMAYEQYF

J gene: TRBJ1-1
V gene: TRBV7-8
D gene: .
clone size: .
CDR3 DNA: TGTGCCAGCACCTTGGGGGCGAGCACTGAAGCTTTCTTT
CDR3 protein: CASTLGASTEAFF

J gene: TRBJ2-3
V gene: TRBV24-1
D gene: .
clone size: .
CDR3 DNA: TGTGCCGCCAGTGCCCCACTAGGCACAGATACGCAGTATTTT
CDR3 protein: CAASAPLGTDTQYF

J gene: TRBJ2-5
V gene: TRBV6-6
D gene: .
clone size: .
CDR3 DNA: TGTGCCAGCAGCGCTAGTGTTGTCCAGGGACAAGAGACCCAGTACTTC
CDR3 protein: CASSASVVQGQETQYF

J gene: TRBJ2-7
V gene: TRBV7-9
D gene: TRBD1
clone size: .
CDR3 DNA: TGTGCCAGCAGCCGGGACAGGAAGGACGAGCAGTACTTC
CDR3 protein: CASSRDRKDEQYF

J gene: TRBJ2-3
V gene: TRBV9
D gene: TRBD2
clone size: many
CDR3 DNA: TGTGCCAGCAGCCCGAGCGGGAGTCTAACAGATACGCAGTATTTT
CDR3 protein: CASSPSGSLTDTQYF

J gene: TRBJ2-7
V gene: TRBV10-3
D gene: .
clone size: many
CDR3 DNA: TGTGCCATCAGCCGGACAGATCGAAGCTCCTACGAGCAGTACTTC
CDR3 protein: CAISRTDRSSYEQYF

J gene: TRBJ2-7
V gene: TRBV29-1
D gene: .
clone size: few
CDR3 DNA: TGCAGCGTTCAGAAGACTTCCTACGAGCAGTACTTC
CDR3 protein: CSVQKTSYEQYF

J gene: TRBJ2-7
V gene: TRBV20-1
D gene: TRBD1
clone size: .
CDR3 DNA: TGCAGTTCCTACTCCGGGACAGGGGGTTACGAGCAGTACTTC
CDR3 protein: CSSYSGTGGYEQYF

J gene: TRBJ2-7
V gene: TRBV5-1
D gene: TRBD1
clone size: few
CDR3 DNA: TGCGCCAGCAGCTTGGATACAGGGGACGAGCAGTACTTC
CDR3 protein: CASSLDTGDEQYF

J gene: TRBJ1-4
V gene: TRBV2
D gene: .
clone size: .
CDR3 DNA: TGTGCCAGCACCGAGGAAGGGGAAAAACTGTTTTTT
CDR3 protein: CASTEEGEKLFF

J gene: TRBJ2-7
V gene: TRBV7-6
D gene: .
clone size: .
CDR3 DNA: TGTGCCAGCAGCATGGGCACTGATGACGAGCAGTACTTC
CDR3 protein: CASSMGTDDEQYF

J gene: TRBJ2-2
V gene: TRBV7-9
D gene: .
clone size: .
CDR3 DNA: TGTGCCAGCAGCTTAGAGGCGCCGAACACCGGGGAGCTGTTTTTT
CDR3 protein: CASSLEAPNTGELFF

J gene: TRBJ2-7
V gene: TRBV5-1
D gene: TRBD1
clone size: .
CDR3 DNA: TGCGCCAGCAGCTTGGGGACAGGTTCCTCCTACAATGAGCAGTACTTC
CDR3 protein: CASSLGTGSSYNEQYF

J gene: TRBJ2-1
V gene: TRBV9
D gene: TRBD2
clone size: few
CDR3 DNA: TGTGCCAGCAGCGTAGTAGCGGGATCCCTAAATGAGCAGTTCTTC
CDR3 protein: CASSVVAGSLNEQFF

J gene: TRBJ1-1
V gene: TRBV20-1
D gene: .
clone size: .
CDR3 DNA: TGCAGTGCTAGGGGGGGGGCGTCGGACACTGAAGCTTTCTTT
CDR3 protein: CSARGGASDTEAFF

J gene: TRBJ2-3
V gene: TRBV12-3/TRBV12-4
D gene: TRBD2
clone size: few
CDR3 DNA: TGTGCCAGCAGTTTCCCGCGGGGGGGCTTCACAGATACGCAGTATTTT
CDR3 protein: CASSFPRGGFTDTQYF

J gene: TRBJ2-3
V gene: TRBV30
D gene: .
clone size: .
CDR3 DNA: TGTGCCTGGAGTGCCCTACCTGGCCCAGATACGCAGTATTTT
CDR3 protein: CAWSALPGPDTQYF